This TCR beta chain was obtained from a study of T cell responses to AZD1222 COVID-19 vaccine. This CDR3 has 12 amino acids. V lost 4 bases and J lost 4, with 6 bases in between. Looked up from germline, CDR1 is SGHTA and CDR2 is FQGTGA. The protocol was immunoSEQ multiplex PCR, while the TCRdb copy is restricted to in-frame clones and leaves out a portion. The data contain around 130,000 clones, over 85% of them seen just once; the ten biggest clones take up more than 4.5%. This rearrangement joins TRBV7-3 to TRBJ2-3, with D possibly matching TRBD2 (6 bases). The clonotype originates from an adult in good health. The specimen was peripheral blood, collected on day 0 of AZD1222 vaccination. CDR3: CASSSGADTQYF. The CDR3 region has the DNA TGTGCCAGCAGCTCGGGGGCAGATACGCAGTATTTT.